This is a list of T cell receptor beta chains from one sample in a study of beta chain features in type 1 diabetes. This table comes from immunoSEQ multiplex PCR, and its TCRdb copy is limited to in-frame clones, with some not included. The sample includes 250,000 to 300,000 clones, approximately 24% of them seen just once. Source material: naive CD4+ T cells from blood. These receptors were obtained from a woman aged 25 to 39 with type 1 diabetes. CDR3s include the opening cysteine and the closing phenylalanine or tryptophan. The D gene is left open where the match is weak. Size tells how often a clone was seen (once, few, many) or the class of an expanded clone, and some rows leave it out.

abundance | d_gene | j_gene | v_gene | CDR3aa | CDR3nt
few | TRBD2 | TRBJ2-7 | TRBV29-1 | CSAGTSGYEQYF | TGCAGCGCCGGGACTAGCGGCTACGAGCAGTACTTC
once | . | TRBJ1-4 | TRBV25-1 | CASSVGGGDEKLFF | TGTGCCAGCAGCGTAGGTGGGGGCGATGAAAAACTGTTTTTT
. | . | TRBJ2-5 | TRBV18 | CASSPPSSGQETQYF | TGTGCCAGCTCACCCCCGTCGAGTGGCCAAGAGACCCAGTACTTC
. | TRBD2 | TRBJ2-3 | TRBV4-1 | CASSQAGGRYTQYF | TGCGCCAGCAGCCAAGCTGGCGGGAGATATACGCAGTATTTT
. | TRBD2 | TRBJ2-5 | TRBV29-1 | CSVRRTSGTQETQYF | TGCAGCGTCCGGAGGACTAGCGGGACCCAAGAGACCCAGTACTTC
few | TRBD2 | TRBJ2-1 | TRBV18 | CASSGTSGGRANEQFF | TGTGCCAGCTCAGGAACCTCTGGCGGGAGGGCCAATGAGCAGTTCTTC
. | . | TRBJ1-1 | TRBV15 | CATSMNRVNTEAFF | TGTGCCACCAGCATGAACAGAGTGAACACTGAAGCTTTCTTT
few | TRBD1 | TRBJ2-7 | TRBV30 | CAYRKTGSSYEQYF | TGTGCCTACCGGAAGACAGGGAGCTCCTACGAGCAGTACTTC
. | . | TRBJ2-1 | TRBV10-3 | CAIKEKKTKGDEQFF | TGTGCCATCAAGGAGAAAAAGACAAAGGGGGATGAGCAGTTCTTC
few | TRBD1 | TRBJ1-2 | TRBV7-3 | CASSRDSGYGYTF | TGTGCCAGCAGCCGGGACAGCGGCTATGGCTACACCTTC
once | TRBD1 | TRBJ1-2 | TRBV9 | CASSEDREYYGYTF | TGTGCCAGCAGCGAAGACAGGGAATACTATGGCTACACCTTC
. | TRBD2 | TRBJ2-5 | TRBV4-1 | CASSQDWGSGTQETQYF | TGCGCCAGCAGCCAAGATTGGGGTAGCGGGACCCAAGAGACCCAGTACTTC
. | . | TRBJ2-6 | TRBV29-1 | CSVLSGANVLTF | TGCAGCGTTCTATCTGGGGCCAACGTCCTGACTTTC